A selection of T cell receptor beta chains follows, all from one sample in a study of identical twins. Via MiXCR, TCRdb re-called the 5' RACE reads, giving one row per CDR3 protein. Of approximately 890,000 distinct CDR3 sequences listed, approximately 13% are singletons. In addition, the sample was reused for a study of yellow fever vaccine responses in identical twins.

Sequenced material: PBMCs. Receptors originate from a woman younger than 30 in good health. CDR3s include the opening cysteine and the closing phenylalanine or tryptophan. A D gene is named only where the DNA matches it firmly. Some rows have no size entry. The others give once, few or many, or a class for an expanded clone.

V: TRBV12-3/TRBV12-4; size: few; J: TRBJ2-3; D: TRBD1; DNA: TGTGCCAGCAGGCCGGGACAGGGTCTAGATACGCAGTATTTT; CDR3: CASRPGQGLDTQYF
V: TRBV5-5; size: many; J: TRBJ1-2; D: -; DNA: TGTGCCAGCAGCTTTATCGGCGGCTACACCTTC; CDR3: CASSFIGGYTF
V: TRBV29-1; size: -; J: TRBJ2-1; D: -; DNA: TGCAGCGTTGAAGGATTTCAGGGGTCCTACAATGAGCAGTTCTTC; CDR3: CSVEGFQGSYNEQFF
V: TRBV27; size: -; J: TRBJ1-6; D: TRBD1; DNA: TGTGCCAGCAGTCCCCGGGACAGGGATAATTCACCCCTCCACTTT; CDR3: CASSPRDRDNSPLHF
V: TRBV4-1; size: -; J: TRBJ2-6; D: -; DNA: TGCGCCAGCACCCCCGGAGGGGGCCCAGGGGCCAACGTCCTGACTTTC; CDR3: CASTPGGGPGANVLTF
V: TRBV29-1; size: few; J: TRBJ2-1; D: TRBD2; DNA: TGCAGCGCCACCGGGACTAGCGGGAGGGCGTATGAGCAGTTCTTC; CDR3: CSATGTSGRAYEQFF
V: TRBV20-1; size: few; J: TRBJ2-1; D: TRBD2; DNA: TGCAGTGCTAGAGATGCTAGCGGGGGTGGTGAGCAGTTCTTC; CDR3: CSARDASGGGEQFF
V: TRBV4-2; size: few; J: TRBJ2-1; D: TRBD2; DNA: TGTGCCAGCAGCCAAGAGGGAGCGGGGGGGGAATACAATGAGCAGTTCTTC; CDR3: CASSQEGAGGEYNEQFF
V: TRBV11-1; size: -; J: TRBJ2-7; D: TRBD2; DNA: TGTGCCAGCAGCTTAAGGTCTAGCGGGAGCTTGGTGGGGTACGAGCAGTACTTC; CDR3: CASSLRSSGSLVGYEQYF
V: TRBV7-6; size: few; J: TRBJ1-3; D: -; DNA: TGTGCCAGCAGCCTAGGACTGCTTCCCTTCTCTGGAAACACCATATATTTT; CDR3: CASSLGLLPFSGNTIYF
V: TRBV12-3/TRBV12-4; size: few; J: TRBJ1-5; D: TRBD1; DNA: TGTGCCAGCAGTTTATTCCTTCAGGGGGACCAGCCCCAGCATTTT; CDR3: CASSLFLQGDQPQHF
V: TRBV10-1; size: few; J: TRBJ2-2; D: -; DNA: TGCGCCAGCAGTGACCCACAGGACGTCGGGGAGCTGTTTTTT; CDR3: CASSDPQDVGELFF
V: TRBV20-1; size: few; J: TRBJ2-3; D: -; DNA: TGCTGTGCTAGCCGCCTGCCCCTAGGGATAAGCACAGATACGCAGTATTTT; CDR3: CCASRLPLGISTDTQYF
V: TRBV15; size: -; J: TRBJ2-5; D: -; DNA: TGTGCCACTCGTAAGCGGGCTAGCCAAGAGACCCAGTACTTC; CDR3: CATRKRASQETQYF
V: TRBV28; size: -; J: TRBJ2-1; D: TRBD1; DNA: TGTGCCAGCAGTTTATTAGGGACACAGGGGGATGAGCAGTTCTTC; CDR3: CASSLLGTQGDEQFF
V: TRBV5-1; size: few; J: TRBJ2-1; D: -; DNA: TGCGCCAGCAGCTTACAGGGTATCAATGAGCAGTTCTTC; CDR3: CASSLQGINEQFF
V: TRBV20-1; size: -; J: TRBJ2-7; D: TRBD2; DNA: TGCAGTGCTAGAGATGGCAGCGGGGGGACCTACGAGCAGTACTTC; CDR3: CSARDGSGGTYEQYF
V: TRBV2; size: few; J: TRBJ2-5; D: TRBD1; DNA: TGTGCCAGCAGTGGGACCGGGACAGGGGAAGAGACCCAGTACTTC; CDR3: CASSGTGTGEETQYF
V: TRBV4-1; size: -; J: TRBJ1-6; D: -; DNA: TGCGCCAGCAGCCAAAGCTCCGATTATAATTCACCCCTCCACTTT; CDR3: CASSQSSDYNSPLHF
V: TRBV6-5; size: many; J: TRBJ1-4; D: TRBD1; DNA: TGTGCCAGCAGTTACGACAGGGCAACTAATGAAAAACTGTTTTTT; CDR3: CASSYDRATNEKLFF
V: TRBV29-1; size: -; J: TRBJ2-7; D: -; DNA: TGCAGCGTTGCGGACAGCTCCTACGAGCAGTACTTC; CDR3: CSVADSSYEQYF
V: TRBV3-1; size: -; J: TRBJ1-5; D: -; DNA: TGTGCCAGCAGCCAAGGTCGTTCTCAGCCCCAGCATTTT; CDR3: CASSQGRSQPQHF